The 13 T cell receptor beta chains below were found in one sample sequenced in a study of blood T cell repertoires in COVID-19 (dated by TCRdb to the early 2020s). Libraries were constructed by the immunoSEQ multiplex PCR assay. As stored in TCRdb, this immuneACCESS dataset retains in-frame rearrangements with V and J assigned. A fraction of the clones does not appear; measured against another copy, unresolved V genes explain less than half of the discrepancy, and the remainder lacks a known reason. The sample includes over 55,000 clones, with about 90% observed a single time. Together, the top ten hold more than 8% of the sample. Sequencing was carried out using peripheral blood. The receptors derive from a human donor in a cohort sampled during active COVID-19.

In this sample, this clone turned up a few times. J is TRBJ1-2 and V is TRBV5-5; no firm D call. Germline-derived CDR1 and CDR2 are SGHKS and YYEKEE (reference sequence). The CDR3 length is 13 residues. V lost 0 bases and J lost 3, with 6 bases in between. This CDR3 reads CASSLGLDYGYTF. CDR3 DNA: TGTGCCAGCAGCTTGGGACTGGACTATGGCTACACCTTC.

Here the CDR3 reads CASSVGTANPNSPLHF. The CDR3, as DNA: TGTGCCAGCAGCGTAGGGACAGCGAACCCTAATTCACCCCTCCACTTT. The chain recombines TRBV9 with TRBJ1-6; D may be TRBD1 (6 bases). Germline V gene lookup returns CDR1 SGDLS and CDR2 YYNGEE. The CDR3 is 16 amino acids. V was trimmed by 0 bases and J by 6 bases, leaving 13 bases between them.

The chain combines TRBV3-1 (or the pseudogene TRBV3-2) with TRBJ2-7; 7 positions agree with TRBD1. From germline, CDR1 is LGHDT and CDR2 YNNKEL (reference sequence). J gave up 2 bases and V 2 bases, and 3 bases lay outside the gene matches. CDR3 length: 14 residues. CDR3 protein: CASSQRGRPYEQYF. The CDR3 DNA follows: TGTGCCAGCAGCCAAAGGGGGCGCCCCTACGAGCAGTACTTC.

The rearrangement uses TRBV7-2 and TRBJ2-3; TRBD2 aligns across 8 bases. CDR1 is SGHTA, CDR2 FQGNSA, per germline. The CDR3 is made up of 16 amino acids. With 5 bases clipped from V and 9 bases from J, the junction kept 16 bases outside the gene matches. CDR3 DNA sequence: TGTGCCAGCAGCAAATGGTCCGGGGGGGCCTGGGGGACGCAGTATTTT. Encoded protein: CASSKWSGGAWGTQYF.

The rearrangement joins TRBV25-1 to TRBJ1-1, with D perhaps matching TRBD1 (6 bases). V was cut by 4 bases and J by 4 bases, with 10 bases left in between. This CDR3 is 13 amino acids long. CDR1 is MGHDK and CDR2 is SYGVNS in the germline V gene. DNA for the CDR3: TGTGCCAGCAGTGTTGGGGGCGGCACTGAAGCTTTCTTT. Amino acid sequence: CASSVGGGTEAFF. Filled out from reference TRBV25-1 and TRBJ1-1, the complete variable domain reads EADIYQTPRYLVIGTGKKITLECSQTMGHDKMYWYQQDPGMELHLIHYSYGVNSTEKGDLSSESTVSRIRTEHFPLTLESARPSHTSQYLCASSVGGGTEAFFGQGTRLTVV.

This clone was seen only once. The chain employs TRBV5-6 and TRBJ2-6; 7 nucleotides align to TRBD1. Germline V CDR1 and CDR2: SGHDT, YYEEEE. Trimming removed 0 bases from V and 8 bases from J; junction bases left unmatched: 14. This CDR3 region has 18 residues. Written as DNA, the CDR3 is TGTGCCAGCAGCTTGGAGACAGGGTGGGACCTGGGGACCAACGTCCTGACTTTC. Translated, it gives CASSLETGWDLGTNVLTF.

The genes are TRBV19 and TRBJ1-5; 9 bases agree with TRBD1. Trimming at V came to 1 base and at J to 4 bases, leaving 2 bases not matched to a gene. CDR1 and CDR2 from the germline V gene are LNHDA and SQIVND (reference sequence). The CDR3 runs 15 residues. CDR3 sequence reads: CASSIAQGANQPQHF. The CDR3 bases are TGTGCCAGTAGTATAGCACAGGGGGCTAATCAGCCCCAGCATTTT.

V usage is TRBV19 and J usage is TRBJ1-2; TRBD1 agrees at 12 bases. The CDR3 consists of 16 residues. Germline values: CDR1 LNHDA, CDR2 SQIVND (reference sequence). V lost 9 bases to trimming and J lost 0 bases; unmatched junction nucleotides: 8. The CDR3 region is CASKGTGGATNYGYTF. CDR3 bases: TGTGCCAGCAAGGGGACAGGGGGCGCGACTAACTATGGCTACACCTTC.

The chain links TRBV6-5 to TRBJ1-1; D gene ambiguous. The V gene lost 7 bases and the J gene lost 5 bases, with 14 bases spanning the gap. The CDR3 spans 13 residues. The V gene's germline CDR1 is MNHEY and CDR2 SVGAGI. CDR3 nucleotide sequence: TGTGCCAGCACGATCGGAGAGAGTACTGAAGCTTTCTTT. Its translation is CASTIGESTEAFF.

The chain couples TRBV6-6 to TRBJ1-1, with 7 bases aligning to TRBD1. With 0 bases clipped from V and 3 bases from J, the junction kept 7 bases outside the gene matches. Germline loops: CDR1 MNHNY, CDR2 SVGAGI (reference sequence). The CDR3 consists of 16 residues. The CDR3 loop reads CASSYSGGLGDTEAFF. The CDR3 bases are TGTGCCAGCAGTTACTCAGGGGGCTTGGGGGACACTGAAGCTTTCTTT.

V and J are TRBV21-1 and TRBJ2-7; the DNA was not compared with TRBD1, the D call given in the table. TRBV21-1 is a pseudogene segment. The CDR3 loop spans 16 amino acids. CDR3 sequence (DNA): TGTGCCAGCAGCAAAGATGAGGGACAGGGGGACCACGAGCAGTACTTC. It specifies CASSKDEGQGDHEQYF.

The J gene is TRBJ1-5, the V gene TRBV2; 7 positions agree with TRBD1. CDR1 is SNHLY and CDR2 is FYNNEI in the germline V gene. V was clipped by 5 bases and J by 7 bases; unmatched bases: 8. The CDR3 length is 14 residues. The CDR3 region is CASSIRGAAQPQHF. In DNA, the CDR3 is TGTGCCAGCAGTATCAGGGGGGCAGCCCAGCCCCAGCATTTT.

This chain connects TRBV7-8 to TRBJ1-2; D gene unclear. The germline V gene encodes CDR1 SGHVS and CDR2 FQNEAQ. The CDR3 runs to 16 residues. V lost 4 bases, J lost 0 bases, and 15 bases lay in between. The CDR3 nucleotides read TGTGCCAGCAGCTCCTATATTGAAGAAACTAACTATGGCTACACCTTC. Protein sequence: CASSSYIEETNYGYTF.